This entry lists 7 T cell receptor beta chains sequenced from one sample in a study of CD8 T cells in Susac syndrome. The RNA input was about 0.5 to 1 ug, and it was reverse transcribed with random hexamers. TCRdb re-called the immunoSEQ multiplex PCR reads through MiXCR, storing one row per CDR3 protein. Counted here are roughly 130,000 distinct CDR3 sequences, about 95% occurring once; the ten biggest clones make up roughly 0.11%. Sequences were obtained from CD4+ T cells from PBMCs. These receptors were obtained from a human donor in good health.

Here the CDR3 reads CASSLALSGANVLTF. CDR3 bases: TGTGCCAGCAGTTTAGCCTTATCTGGGGCCAACGTCCTGACTTTC. The rearrangement joins TRBV28 to TRBJ2-6; D ambiguous. The CDR3 totals 15 residues. Germline lookup yields CDR1 MDHEN and CDR2 SYDVKM. V was cut by 2 bases and J by 1 base, with 6 bases left in between.

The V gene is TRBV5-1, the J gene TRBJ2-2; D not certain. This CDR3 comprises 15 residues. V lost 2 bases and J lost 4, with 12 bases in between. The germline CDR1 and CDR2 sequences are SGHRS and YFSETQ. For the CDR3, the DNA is TGCGCCAGCAGCTTAAAGAGTACAGTCACCGGGGAGCTGTTTTTT. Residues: CASSLKSTVTGELFF.

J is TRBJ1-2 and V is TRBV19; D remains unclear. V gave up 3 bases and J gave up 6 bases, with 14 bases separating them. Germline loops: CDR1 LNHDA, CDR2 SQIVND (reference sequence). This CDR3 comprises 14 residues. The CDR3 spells CASSIPGRVHGYTF. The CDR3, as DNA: TGTGCCAGTAGTATCCCCGGACGGGTCCATGGCTACACCTTC.

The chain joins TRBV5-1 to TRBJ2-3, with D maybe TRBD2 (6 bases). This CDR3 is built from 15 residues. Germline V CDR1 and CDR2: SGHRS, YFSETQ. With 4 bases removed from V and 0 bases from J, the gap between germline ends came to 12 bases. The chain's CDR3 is CASSMEGLSTDTQYF. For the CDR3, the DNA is TGCGCCAGCAGCATGGAGGGGCTTAGCACAGATACGCAGTATTTT.

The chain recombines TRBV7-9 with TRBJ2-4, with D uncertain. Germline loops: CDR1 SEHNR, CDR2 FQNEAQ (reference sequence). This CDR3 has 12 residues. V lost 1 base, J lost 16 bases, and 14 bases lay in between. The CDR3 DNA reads TGTGCCAGCAGCTTAGAGGGCGGCCGGGTATACTTC. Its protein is CASSLEGGRVYF.

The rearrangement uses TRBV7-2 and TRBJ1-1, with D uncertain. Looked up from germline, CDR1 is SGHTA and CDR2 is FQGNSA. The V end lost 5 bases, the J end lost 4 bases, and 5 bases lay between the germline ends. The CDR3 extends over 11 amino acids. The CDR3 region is CASSLVTEAFF. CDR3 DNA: TGTGCCAGCAGCCTAGTCACTGAAGCTTTCTTT.

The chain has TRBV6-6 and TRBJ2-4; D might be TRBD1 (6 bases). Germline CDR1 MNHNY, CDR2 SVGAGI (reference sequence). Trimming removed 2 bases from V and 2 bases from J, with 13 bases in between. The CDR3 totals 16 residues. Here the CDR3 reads CASSYNLQGTKNIQYF. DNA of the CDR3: TGTGCCAGCAGTTACAATTTACAGGGTACCAAAAACATTCAGTACTTC.